This TCR beta chain was sequenced in a study of blood T cell repertoires in COVID-19. The wider study: Samples came from the United States, Italy and Spain, spanning acute and convalescent COVID-19. T cells, B-cell-depleted T cells, or PBMCs supplied cDNA or gDNA.

This clone was observed once. The authors' processing: Reference gene primer amplification gave estimated nucleated cell counts. Generated by immunoSEQ multiplex PCR, the TCRdb table keeps only in-frame clones and is missing some. The V and J calls and clone size are taken from that table; D and trimming were inferred from the DNA. This table has about half a million clones, around 85% appearing once. This CDR3 contains 14 residues. CDR1 and CDR2 from the germline V gene are SNHLY and FYNNEI. V lost 3 bases, J lost 4 bases, and 12 bases lay in between. The receptor comes from a human donor in a cohort sampled during active COVID-19. Input material: peripheral blood. This chain links TRBV2 with TRBJ1-2; D possibly corresponds to TRBD1 (6 bases). DNA for the CDR3: TGTGCCAGCAGTGATCGGGAGGGGGGCTATGGCTACACCTTC. Translated, it gives CASSDREGGYGYTF.